This T cell receptor beta chain was recorded in a study of blood T cells in healthy people across ages. Looking at the study overall: Roughly one uniquely barcoded beta molecule per two T cells was captured.

On this clonotype itself: Its antigen is not known.

With a J-beta primer mix and a sample-barcoded 5' primer, a second PCR ran roughly 7 to 11 cycles. One entry per CDR3 protein, called by TCRdb with MiXCR from the 5' RACE reads. The sample yields 1.5 million to 2 million distinct CDR3 sequences, around 50% seen once. Overall study results and limits: Reliance upon unsorted PBMCs precluded definitive naive versus antigen-experienced comparison. TCR beta diversity per million T cells fell roughly linearly with age. Estimates of total diversity, which came from one million sequenced T cells, were considered to be underestimates.

Germline CDR1 LNHDA, CDR2 SQIVND (reference sequence). V was pared by 6 bases and J by 5 bases, with 6 bases of the junction left unmatched. CDR3 length: 13 amino acids. Input material: blood. The chain recombines TRBV19 with TRBJ2-5; 7 bases are shared with TRBD1. The origin of this receptor is a middle-aged woman in good health. The CDR3: CASSTGAEETQYF. The CDR3 nucleotides read TGTGCCAGTAGCACAGGGGCGGAGGAGACCCAGTACTTC.